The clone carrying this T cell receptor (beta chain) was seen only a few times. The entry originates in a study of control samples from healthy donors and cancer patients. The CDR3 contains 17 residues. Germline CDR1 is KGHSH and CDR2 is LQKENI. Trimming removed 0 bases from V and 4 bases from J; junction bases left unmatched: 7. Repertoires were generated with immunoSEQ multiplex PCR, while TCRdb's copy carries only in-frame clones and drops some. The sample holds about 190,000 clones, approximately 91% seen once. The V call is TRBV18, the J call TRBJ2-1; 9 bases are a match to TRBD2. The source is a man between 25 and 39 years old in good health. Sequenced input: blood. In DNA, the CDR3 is TGTGCCAGCTCACCACCGGTCCCAGCGGGGGGATACAATGAGCAGTTCTTC. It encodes CASSPPVPAGGYNEQFF.